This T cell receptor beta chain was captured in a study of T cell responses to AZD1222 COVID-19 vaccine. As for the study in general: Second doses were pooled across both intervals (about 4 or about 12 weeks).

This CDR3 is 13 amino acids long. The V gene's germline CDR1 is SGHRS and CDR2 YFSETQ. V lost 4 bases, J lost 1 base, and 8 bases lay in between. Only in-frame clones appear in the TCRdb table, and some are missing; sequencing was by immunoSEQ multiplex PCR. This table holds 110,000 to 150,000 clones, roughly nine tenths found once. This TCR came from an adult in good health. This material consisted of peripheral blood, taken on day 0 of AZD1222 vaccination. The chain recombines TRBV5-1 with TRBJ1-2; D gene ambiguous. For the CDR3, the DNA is TGCGCCAGCAGCCCGGAATTTAACTATGGCTACACCTTC. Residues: CASSPEFNYGYTF.